The clone carrying this TCR beta chain occurred many times. The antigen remains unidentified. TCRdb passed the RT-PCR reads through MiXCR, listing each CDR3 protein once. The table has just under 250,000 distinct CDR3 sequences, 12% seen once. The CDR3 runs to 15 residues. V dropped 7 bases and J dropped 2 bases, with 13 bases sitting between them. CDR1 and CDR2 from the germline V gene are SGHRS and YFSETQ. This sample was taken from a study of response to subunit inactivated influenza vaccine. Overall study results and limits: Only a handful of new T cells, the authors suggested, are recruited with each seasonal influenza vaccination.

The genes are TRBV5-1 and TRBJ2-6; no definite D call. Sequencing used non-naive T cells sorted from PBMCs, obtained approximately 15 days before vaccination. This clonotype was obtained from a man aged 50 to 59 who received an inactivated influenza vaccine. For the CDR3, the DNA is TGCGCCAGCCGGCCCGCGGATACTGGGGCCAACGTCCTGACTTTC. It specifies CASRPADTGANVLTF. Full variable domain (outside the CDR3, taken from reference TRBV5-1 and TRBJ2-6): KAGVTQTPRYLIKTRGQQVTLSCSPISGHRSVSWYQQTPGQGLQFLFEYFSETQRNKGNFPGRFSGRQFSNSRSEMNVSTLELGDSALYLCASRPADTGANVLTFGAGSRLTVL.